This TCR beta chain was documented in a study of CD8+ T cells in alopecia areata. Collected material from alopecia areata patients comprised lesional scalp punch biopsies and peripheral blood. Extracted RNA was reverse transcribed, and the resulting cDNA served as sequencing template. Libraries were prepared by immunoSEQ multiplex PCR; TCRdb keeps only in-frame clonotypes and omits some of them. The table has some 5,000 clones, about 60% seen once. The germline V gene encodes CDR1 GTSNPN and CDR2 SVGIG (reference sequence). V dropped 2 bases and J dropped 4; count of bases not matched to a gene: 5. This CDR3 is built from 14 residues.

Sequencing used skin. This TCR was recovered from a human donor with alopecia areata. This chain joins TRBV30 and TRBJ2-1, with TRBD1 identical over 7 bases. CDR3: CAWSRQGLYNEQFF. In DNA, the CDR3 is TGTGCCTGGAGTCGACAGGGTCTGTACAATGAGCAGTTCTTC.